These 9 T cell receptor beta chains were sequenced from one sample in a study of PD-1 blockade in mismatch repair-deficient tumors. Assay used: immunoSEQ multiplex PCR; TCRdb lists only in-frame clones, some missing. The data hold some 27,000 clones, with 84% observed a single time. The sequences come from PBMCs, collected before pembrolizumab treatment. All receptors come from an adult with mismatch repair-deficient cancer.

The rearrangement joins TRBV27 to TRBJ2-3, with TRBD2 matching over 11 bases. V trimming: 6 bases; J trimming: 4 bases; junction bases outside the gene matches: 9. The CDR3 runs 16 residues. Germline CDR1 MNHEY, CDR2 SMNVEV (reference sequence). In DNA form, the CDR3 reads TGTGCCAGCAGGAAAACTAGCGGGAGCCGTTCAGATACGCAGTATTTT. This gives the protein CASRKTSGSRSDTQYF.

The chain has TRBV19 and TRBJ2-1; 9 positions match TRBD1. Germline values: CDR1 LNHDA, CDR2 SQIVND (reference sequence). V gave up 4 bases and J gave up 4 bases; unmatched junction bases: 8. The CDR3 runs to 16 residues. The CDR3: CASSRGQGQGYNEQFF. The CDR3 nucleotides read TGTGCCAGTAGTAGAGGGCAGGGACAGGGTTACAATGAGCAGTTCTTC.

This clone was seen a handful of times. In nucleotides, the CDR3 is TGTGCCAGCTCACCAAACGGGAACACTGAAGCTTTCTTT. This gives the protein CASSPNGNTEAFF. The chain uses TRBV18 and TRBJ1-1; D is uncertain. In germline, CDR1 is KGHSH, CDR2 LQKENI. The CDR3 is 13 residues long. Trimming removed 2 bases at V and 1 base at J, with 5 bases between. The whole variable domain, filled in from reference TRBV18 and TRBJ1-1, reads NAGVMQNPRHLVRRRGQEARLRCSPMKGHSHVYWYRQLPEEGLKFMVYLQKENIIDESGMPKERFSAEFPKEGPSILRIQQVVRGDSAAYFCASSPNGNTEAFFGQGTRLTVV.

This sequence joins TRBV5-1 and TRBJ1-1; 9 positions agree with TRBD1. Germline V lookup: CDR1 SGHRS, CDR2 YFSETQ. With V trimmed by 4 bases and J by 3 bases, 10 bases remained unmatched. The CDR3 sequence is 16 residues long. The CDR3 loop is CASSKTGGEGYTEAFF. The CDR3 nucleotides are TGCGCCAGCAGCAAAACAGGGGGCGAAGGGTACACTGAAGCTTTCTTT.

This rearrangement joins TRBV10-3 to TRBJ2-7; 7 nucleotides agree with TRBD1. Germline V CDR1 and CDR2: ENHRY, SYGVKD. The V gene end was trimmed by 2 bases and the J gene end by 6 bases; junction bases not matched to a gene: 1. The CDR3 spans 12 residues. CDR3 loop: CAISEAGGEQYF. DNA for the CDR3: TGTGCCATCAGTGAGGCAGGGGGCGAGCAGTACTTC.

For the CDR3, the DNA is TGTGCCAGCAGGGGAGACCAAGAGACCCAGTACTTC. This codes for CASRGDQETQYF. The J gene is TRBJ2-5, the V gene TRBV28, with D perhaps matching TRBD2 (5 bases). The CDR3 extends over 12 amino acids. Germline V gene sequence: CDR1 MDHEN, CDR2 SYDVKM. Trimming took 6 bases from V and 0 from J, leaving 5 bases between them.

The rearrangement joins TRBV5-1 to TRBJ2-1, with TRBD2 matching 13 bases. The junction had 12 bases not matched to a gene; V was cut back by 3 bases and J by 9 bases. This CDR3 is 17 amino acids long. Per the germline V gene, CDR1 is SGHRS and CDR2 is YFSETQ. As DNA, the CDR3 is TGCGCCAGCAGCTCCGGGACTAGCGGGACCCGGGGGGGTGAGCAGTTCTTC. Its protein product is CASSSGTSGTRGGEQFF. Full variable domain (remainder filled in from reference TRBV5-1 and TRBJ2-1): KAGVTQTPRYLIKTRGQQVTLSCSPISGHRSVSWYQQTPGQGLQFLFEYFSETQRNKGNFPGRFSGRQFSNSRSEMNVSTLELGDSALYLCASSSGTSGTRGGEQFFGPGTRLTVL.

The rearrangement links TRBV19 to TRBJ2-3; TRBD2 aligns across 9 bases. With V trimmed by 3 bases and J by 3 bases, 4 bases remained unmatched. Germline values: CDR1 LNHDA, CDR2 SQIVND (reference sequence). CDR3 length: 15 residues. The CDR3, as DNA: TGTGCCAGTAGTATTCGGCTAGCGGGGACAGATACGCAGTATTTT. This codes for CASSIRLAGTDTQYF.

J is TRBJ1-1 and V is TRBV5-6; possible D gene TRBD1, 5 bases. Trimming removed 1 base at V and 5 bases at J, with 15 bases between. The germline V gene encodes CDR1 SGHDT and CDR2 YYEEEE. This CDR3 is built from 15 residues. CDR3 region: CASSLWYAQGTEAFF. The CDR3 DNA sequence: TGTGCCAGCAGCTTGTGGTACGCCCAGGGTACTGAAGCTTTCTTT.